The next 9 T cell receptor beta chains were all read from a single sample in a study of T cell responses to AZD1222 COVID-19 vaccine. Clones were sequenced by immunoSEQ multiplex PCR, and TCRdb holds only the in-frame ones, with some missing. The table includes some 130,000 clones, approximately 85% detected once. Sequences were derived from peripheral blood, sampled on day 0 of AZD1222 vaccination. The receptor source for this set is an adult in good health.

The chain couples TRBV5-1 to TRBJ2-7, with TRBD1 identical over 10 bases. The junction had 9 bases not matched to a gene; V was cut back by 4 bases and J by 2 bases. Germline V gene lookup returns CDR1 SGHRS and CDR2 YFSETQ. The CDR3 has 16 amino acids. This CDR3 reads CASSQGTGVRTYEQYF. Here the CDR3 DNA reads TGCGCCAGCAGCCAGGGGACAGGGGTCCGAACCTACGAGCAGTACTTC.

The count of this clone is one. The chain recombines TRBV7-9 with TRBJ1-2; D is unresolved. The V gene lost 1 base and the J gene lost 7 bases, with 13 bases spanning the gap. Germline CDR1 SEHNR, CDR2 FQNEAQ (reference sequence). This CDR3 region has 14 residues. The CDR3 sequence: CASSLGVHQGGYTF. The CDR3 DNA is TGTGCCAGCAGCTTAGGGGTGCACCAAGGTGGCTACACCTTC.

The rearrangement uses TRBV10-3 and TRBJ2-1, with TRBD2 matching over 8 bases. After removal of 5 bases from V and 0 bases from J, the junction contained 6 bases not matched to a gene. Germline CDR1 ENHRY, CDR2 SYGVKD. The CDR3 sequence is 16 residues long. This CDR3 is CAISPIAGSSYNEQFF. CDR3 nucleotides: TGTGCCATCAGTCCGATAGCGGGGAGCTCCTACAATGAGCAGTTCTTC.

The rearrangement joins TRBV3-1 (or the pseudogene TRBV3-2) to TRBJ1-1, with TRBD1 identical over 9 bases. Germline V lookup: CDR1 LGHDT, CDR2 YNNKEL (reference sequence). J was trimmed by 1 base and V by 3 bases; bases with no gene match: 3. CDR3 size: 15 residues. The CDR3 loop reads CASSQRDRANTEAFF. DNA of the CDR3: TGTGCCAGCAGCCAGAGGGACAGGGCGAACACTGAAGCTTTCTTT.

This clone was seen a few times. The chain employs TRBV3-1 (or the pseudogene TRBV3-2) and TRBJ1-2; D not certain. This CDR3 is 15 amino acids long. The germline V and J ends were trimmed by 1 base and 2 bases, with 11 bases remaining between them. The germline gives CDR1 LGHDT, CDR2 YNNKEL (reference sequence). CDR3 in amino acids: CASSQVGPANYGYTF. In DNA form, the CDR3 reads TGTGCCAGCAGCCAAGTCGGACCCGCCAACTATGGCTACACCTTC.

This clone was found a few times. The rearrangement links TRBV19 to TRBJ1-3; unclear D gene. This CDR3 region has 16 residues. V lost 5 bases, J lost 0 bases, and 14 bases lay in between. Per germline, CDR1 LNHDA and CDR2 SQIVND (reference sequence). The CDR3: CASSQWTGSSGNTIYF. In DNA, the CDR3 is TGTGCCAGTAGTCAGTGGACCGGTAGCTCTGGAAACACCATATATTTT.

This clone was seen only once. This chain links TRBV19 with TRBJ1-2; no definite D call. CDR3 size: 16 residues. Trimming removed 6 bases at V and 2 bases at J, with 19 bases between. CDR1 and CDR2 from the germline V gene are LNHDA and SQIVND (reference sequence). The DNA of the CDR3 is TGTGCCAGTAGAAGCGCTTCGGGCACCCTAAACTATGGCTACACCTTC. Protein sequence: CASRSASGTLNYGYTF.

This rearrangement joins TRBV28 to TRBJ1-5; 8 bases are shared with TRBD1. J was trimmed by 6 bases and V by 6 bases; bases with no gene match: 13. The CDR3 has 16 amino acids. The germline V gene encodes CDR1 MDHEN and CDR2 SYDVKM. CDR3 in amino acids: CASRRTAGGGRQPQHF. The CDR3, as DNA: TGTGCCAGCAGACGGACGGCAGGGGGCGGACGTCAGCCCCAGCATTTT. Supplemented by reference TRBV28 and TRBJ1-5, the full variable domain reads DVKVTQSSRYLVKRTGEKVFLECVQDMDHENMFWYRQDPGLGLRLIYFSYDVKMKEKGDIPEGYSVSREKKERFSLILESASTNQTSMYLCASRRTAGGGRQPQHFGDGTRLSIL.

The chain combines TRBV7-2 with TRBJ2-1, with D unclear. The CDR3 length is 13 residues. Per germline, CDR1 SGHTA and CDR2 FQGNSA. V dropped 1 base and J dropped 0 bases, with 1 base sitting between them. The CDR3 protein is CASSLDSYNEQFF. DNA of the CDR3: TGTGCCAGCAGCTTAGACTCCTACAATGAGCAGTTCTTC.